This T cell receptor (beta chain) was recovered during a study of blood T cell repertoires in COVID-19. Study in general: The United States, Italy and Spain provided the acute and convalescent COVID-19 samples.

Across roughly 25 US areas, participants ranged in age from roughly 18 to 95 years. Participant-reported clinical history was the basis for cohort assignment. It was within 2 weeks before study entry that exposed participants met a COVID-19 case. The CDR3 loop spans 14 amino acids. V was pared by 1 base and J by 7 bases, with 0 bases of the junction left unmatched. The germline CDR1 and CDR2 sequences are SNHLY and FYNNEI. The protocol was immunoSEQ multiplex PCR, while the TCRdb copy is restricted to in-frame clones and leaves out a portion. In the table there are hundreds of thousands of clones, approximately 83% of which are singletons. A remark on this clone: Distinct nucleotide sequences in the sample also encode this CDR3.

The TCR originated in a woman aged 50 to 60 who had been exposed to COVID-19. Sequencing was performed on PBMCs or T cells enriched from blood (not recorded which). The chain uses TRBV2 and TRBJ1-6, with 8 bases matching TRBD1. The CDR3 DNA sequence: TGTGCCAGCAGTGAAGGGACAGGGAATTCACCCCTCCACTTT. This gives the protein CASSEGTGNSPLHF.